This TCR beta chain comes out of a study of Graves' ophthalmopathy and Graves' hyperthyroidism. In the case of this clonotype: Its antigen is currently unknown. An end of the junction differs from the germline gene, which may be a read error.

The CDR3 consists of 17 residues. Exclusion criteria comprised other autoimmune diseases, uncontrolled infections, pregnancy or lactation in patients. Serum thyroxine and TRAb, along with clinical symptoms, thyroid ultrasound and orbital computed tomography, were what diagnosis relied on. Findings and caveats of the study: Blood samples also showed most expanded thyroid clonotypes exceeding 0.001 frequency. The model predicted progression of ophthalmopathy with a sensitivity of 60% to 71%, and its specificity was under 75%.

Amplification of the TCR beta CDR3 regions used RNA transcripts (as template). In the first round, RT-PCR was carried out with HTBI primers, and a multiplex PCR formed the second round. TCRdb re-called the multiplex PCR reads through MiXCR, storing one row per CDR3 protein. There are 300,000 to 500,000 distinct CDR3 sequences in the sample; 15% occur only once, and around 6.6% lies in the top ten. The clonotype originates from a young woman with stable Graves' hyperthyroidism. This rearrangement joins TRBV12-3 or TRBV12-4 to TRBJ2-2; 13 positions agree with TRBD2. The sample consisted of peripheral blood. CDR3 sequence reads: CACSSLGLAGVAGELFF. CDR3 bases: TGTGCCTGCAGTTCCCTCGGACTAGCGGGGGTAGCCGGGGAGCTGTTTTTT.